Sequencing of this T cell receptor (beta chain) was carried out in a study of graft-versus-host responses after intestinal transplantation. This clone was picked up one time. Sequencing used immunoSEQ multiplex PCR; TCRdb keeps in-frame clones, though not all of them. This table has about 16,000 clones, around 90% appearing once. V dropped 4 bases and J dropped 4; count of bases not matched to a gene: 0. The CDR3 runs to 13 residues. Germline values: CDR1 MRHNA, CDR2 SNTAGT. The specimen was PBMCs, collected about 110 days after intestinal transplant. The receptor comes from a human patient who received an intestinal transplant, so some T cells may come from the graft donor. V usage is TRBV6-4 and J usage is TRBJ2-2; 7 bases map to TRBD2. The CDR3, as DNA: TGTGCCAGCAGTGGCGGGAGCACCGGGGAGCTGTTTTTT. It is translated as CASSGGSTGELFF.